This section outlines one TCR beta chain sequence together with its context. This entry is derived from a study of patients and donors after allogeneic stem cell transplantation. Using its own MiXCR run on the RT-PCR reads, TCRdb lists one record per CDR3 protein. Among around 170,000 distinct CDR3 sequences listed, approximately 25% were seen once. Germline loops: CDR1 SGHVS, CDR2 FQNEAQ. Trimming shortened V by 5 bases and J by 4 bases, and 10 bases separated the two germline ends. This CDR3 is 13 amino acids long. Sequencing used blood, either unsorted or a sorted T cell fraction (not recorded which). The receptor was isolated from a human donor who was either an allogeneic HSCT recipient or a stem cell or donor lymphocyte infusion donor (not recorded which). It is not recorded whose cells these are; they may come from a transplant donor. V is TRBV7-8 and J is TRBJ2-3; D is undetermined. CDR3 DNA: TGTGCCAGCAGCAAGACTTTACCAGATACGCAGTATTTT. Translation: CASSKTLPDTQYF. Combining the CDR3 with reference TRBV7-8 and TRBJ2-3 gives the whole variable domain GAGVSQSPRYKVAKRGQDVALRCDPISGHVSLFWYQQALGQGPEFLTYFQNEAQLDKSGLPSDRFFAERPEGSVSTLKIQRTQQEDSAVYLCASSKTLPDTQYFGPGTRLTVL.